These T cell receptor beta chains were read from a single sample in a study of monozygotic twins with inflammatory bowel disease. Reprocessing the 5' RACE reads, TCRdb reports a single entry for every CDR3 protein and omits DNA. This sample contains roughly 170,000 distinct CDR3 sequences. Sequencing was done on a sample of blood. Every receptor here comes from a human donor with ulcerative colitis or Crohn's disease, or a healthy co-twin of an affected twin (not recorded which). Each CDR3 is given with its conserved first and last residue.

V gene: TRBV12-3/TRBV12-4
CDR3 length: 14
J gene: TRBJ2-2
CDR3 protein: CASSNRAGTGELFF

V gene: TRBV5-1
CDR3 length: 15
J gene: TRBJ2-1
CDR3 protein: CASSLVGQGDHEQFF

V gene: TRBV2
CDR3 length: 15
J gene: TRBJ1-6
CDR3 protein: CASSPTADSYSPLHF

V gene: TRBV28
CDR3 length: 15
J gene: TRBJ1-2
CDR3 protein: CASSLRLVWGNGYTF

V gene: TRBV5-1
CDR3 length: 14
J gene: TRBJ1-5
CDR3 protein: CASSLGDTNQPQHF

V gene: TRBV14
CDR3 length: 15
J gene: TRBJ1-2
CDR3 protein: CASSQDLGQGYGYTF

V gene: TRBV4-2
CDR3 length: 15
J gene: TRBJ2-7
CDR3 protein: CASSLPLAEIYEQYF

V gene: TRBV20-1
CDR3 length: 14
J gene: TRBJ1-1
CDR3 protein: CSARDRLTRTEAFF

V gene: TRBV20-1
CDR3 length: 17
J gene: TRBJ1-5
CDR3 protein: CSARATRGLIPNQPQHF

V gene: TRBV20-1
CDR3 length: 15
J gene: TRBJ1-6
CDR3 protein: CSASRSRTYNSPLHF

V gene: TRBV5-1
CDR3 length: 16
J gene: TRBJ2-1
CDR3 protein: CASSLAASGGFSEQFF

V gene: TRBV19
CDR3 length: 15
J gene: TRBJ1-2
CDR3 protein: CASSIEGGQPYGYTF

V gene: TRBV20-1
CDR3 length: 15
J gene: TRBJ1-1
CDR3 protein: CSATGGGIYNTEAFF

V gene: TRBV4-3
CDR3 length: 16
J gene: TRBJ1-1
CDR3 protein: CASSQGQGNMNTEAFF

V gene: TRBV7-2
CDR3 length: 14
J gene: TRBJ2-1
CDR3 protein: CASSPWGASDEQFF

V gene: TRBV20-1
CDR3 length: 13
J gene: TRBJ2-5
CDR3 protein: CSARRTGGETQYF

V gene: TRBV7-8
CDR3 length: 15
J gene: TRBJ2-3
CDR3 protein: CASSLSSGRTDTQYF

V gene: TRBV28
CDR3 length: 13
J gene: TRBJ2-7
CDR3 protein: CASRIDSSYEQYF

V gene: TRBV18
CDR3 length: 14
J gene: TRBJ1-5
CDR3 protein: CASSLGTGDQPQHF

V gene: TRBV5-1
CDR3 length: 17
J gene: TRBJ2-3
CDR3 protein: CASSLGASGIGTDTQYF

V gene: TRBV28
CDR3 length: 14
J gene: TRBJ1-5
CDR3 protein: CASSRTGVVQPQHF

V gene: TRBV20-1
CDR3 length: 13
J gene: TRBJ1-1
CDR3 protein: CSARGSPPGEAFF

V gene: TRBV10-3
CDR3 length: 17
J gene: TRBJ1-2
CDR3 protein: CAISGPAGGALVYGYTF

V gene: TRBV9
CDR3 length: 16
J gene: TRBJ2-3
CDR3 protein: CASSVNPSGGQDTQYF

V gene: TRBV5-4
CDR3 length: 13
J gene: TRBJ1-2
CDR3 protein: CASSWATNYGYTF

V gene: TRBV27
CDR3 length: 14
J gene: TRBJ1-5
CDR3 protein: CASSSPGGNQPQHF

V gene: TRBV3-1
CDR3 length: 16
J gene: TRBJ2-1
CDR3 protein: CASSSFRKVAYNEQFF

V gene: TRBV7-3
CDR3 length: 18
J gene: TRBJ1-1
CDR3 protein: CASSSPEGRPDMNTEAFF

V gene: TRBV5-1
CDR3 length: 17
J gene: TRBJ2-5
CDR3 protein: CASSSRPGTGGEETQYF

V gene: TRBV30
CDR3 length: 14
J gene: TRBJ2-5
CDR3 protein: CAWTPPSGRETQYF

V gene: TRBV19
CDR3 length: 16
J gene: TRBJ1-5
CDR3 protein: CASNSGSGSYNQPQHF

V gene: TRBV12-3/TRBV12-4
CDR3 length: 14
J gene: TRBJ2-1
CDR3 protein: CASSPPTSMSEQFF

V gene: TRBV19
CDR3 length: 15
J gene: TRBJ1-1
CDR3 protein: CASSKKTQGGTEAFF

V gene: TRBV3-1
CDR3 length: 14
J gene: TRBJ2-3
CDR3 protein: CASSQLSITDTQYF

V gene: TRBV5-1
CDR3 length: 11
J gene: TRBJ2-7
CDR3 protein: CASSKGSEQYF

V gene: TRBV19
CDR3 length: 17
J gene: TRBJ2-1
CDR3 protein: CASSMTSAAGSYNEQFF

V gene: TRBV28
CDR3 length: 17
J gene: TRBJ2-2
CDR3 protein: CASSSPRGGGLTGELFF

V gene: TRBV18
CDR3 length: 15
J gene: TRBJ2-1
CDR3 protein: CASSPLLGTDNEQFF

V gene: TRBV2
CDR3 length: 13
J gene: TRBJ1-1
CDR3 protein: CASSETGYTEAFF

V gene: TRBV5-5
CDR3 length: 16
J gene: TRBJ1-2
CDR3 protein: CASSLGQGTLNYGYTF

V gene: TRBV24-1
CDR3 length: 17
J gene: TRBJ2-1
CDR3 protein: CATSSTPGLALYNEQFF

V gene: TRBV7-2
CDR3 length: 15
J gene: TRBJ1-5
CDR3 protein: CASSLVGGLQQPQHF

V gene: TRBV25-1
CDR3 length: 16
J gene: TRBJ1-1
CDR3 protein: CASSETGGWKNTEAFF

V gene: TRBV5-1
CDR3 length: 15
J gene: TRBJ2-7
CDR3 protein: CASSLIPGQSYEQYF

V gene: TRBV19
CDR3 length: 12
J gene: TRBJ1-5
CDR3 protein: CGSGTGVQPQHF

V gene: TRBV7-2
CDR3 length: 15
J gene: TRBJ1-5
CDR3 protein: CASSQVDSPGWPQHF

V gene: TRBV30
CDR3 length: 12
J gene: TRBJ2-7
CDR3 protein: CAWSLGGYEQYF

V gene: TRBV29-1
CDR3 length: 11
J gene: TRBJ1-2
CDR3 protein: CSVVLGNGYTF

V gene: TRBV5-1
CDR3 length: 15
J gene: TRBJ2-7
CDR3 protein: CASNLGTGHTYEQYF

V gene: TRBV7-2
CDR3 length: 17
J gene: TRBJ2-3
CDR3 protein: CASSLGGASGKIDTQYF

V gene: TRBV10-3
CDR3 length: 15
J gene: TRBJ2-1
CDR3 protein: CAISVAGESYNEQFF

V gene: TRBV4-3
CDR3 length: 16
J gene: TRBJ1-5
CDR3 protein: CASSQGSGANNQPQHF

V gene: TRBV11-1
CDR3 length: 18
J gene: TRBJ1-5
CDR3 protein: CASSPRASGQGIFQPQHF

V gene: TRBV7-2
CDR3 length: 15
J gene: TRBJ1-5
CDR3 protein: CASSLTGARNQPQHF

V gene: TRBV10-3
CDR3 length: 12
J gene: TRBJ1-1
CDR3 protein: CAISDNPVEAFF

V gene: TRBV20-1
CDR3 length: 15
J gene: TRBJ2-7
CDR3 protein: CSASWSGGTDYEQYF

V gene: TRBV6-2/TRBV6-3
CDR3 length: 13
J gene: TRBJ1-1
CDR3 protein: CASKQQGNTEAFF